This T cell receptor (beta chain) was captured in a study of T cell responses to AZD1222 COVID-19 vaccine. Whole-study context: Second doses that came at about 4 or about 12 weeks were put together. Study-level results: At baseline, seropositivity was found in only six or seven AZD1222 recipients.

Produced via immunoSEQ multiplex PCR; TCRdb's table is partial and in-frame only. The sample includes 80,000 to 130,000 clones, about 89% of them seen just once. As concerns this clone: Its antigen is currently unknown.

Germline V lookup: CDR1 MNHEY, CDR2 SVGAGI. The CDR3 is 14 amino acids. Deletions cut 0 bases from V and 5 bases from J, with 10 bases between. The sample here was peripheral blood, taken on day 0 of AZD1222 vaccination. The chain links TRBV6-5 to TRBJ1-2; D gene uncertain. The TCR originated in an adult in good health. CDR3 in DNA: TGTGCCAGCAGTTACTCGCAGAGAGGGTATGGCTACACCTTC. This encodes CASSYSQRGYGYTF.